This TCR beta chain was sequenced in a study of early T cells in non-severe SARS-CoV-2 infection (dated by TCRdb to the early 2020s). About the investigation overall: Because TCR sequencing relied on bulk RNA taken from unsorted whole blood, pairing of alpha and beta chains was not possible. What the research found in general, with its limitations: VDJdb matching was skewed toward anti-spike CD8 responses and likely underestimated virus-specific expansions, missing private and CD4 specificities.

The library was built by means of 5' RACE. Data came from a NextSeq 500. To correct for sequencing error and PCR bias, the TCR library protocol tagged individual cDNA molecules with unique molecular identifiers. Sequencing covered both TCR alpha and beta chains, and within each sample the abundances of alpha and beta sequences were tightly co-correlated. As for how the authors treated the data: Decombinator V4 was used to perform V gene, J gene and CDR3 annotation of TCR sequences. TCRs were defined as expanded if a significant change between any two time points was detected under a Poisson model with p below 0.0001. TCR abundances were normalised to the total number of TCRs sequenced in each sample and reported as counts per million. MAIT TCRs were defined by TRAV1-2 paired with TRAJ12, TRAJ20 or TRAJ33, and iNKT TCRs by TRAV10 paired with TRAJ18. VDJdb, accessed 1 November 2021, was searched for CMV, EBV and SARS-CoV-2 annotated TCRs, excluding TCRs annotated for multiple antigens. TCRdb passed the public sequencing reads through fastp at Q25 and MiXCR, retaining productive beta sequences. Every CDR3 protein is listed once, alongside the most common genes and DNA of its rows. TCRdb's processing, not the authors', yielded these V and J calls. The sample profile shows about 77,000 distinct CDR3 sequences; around 9.9% of them were found once. The leading ten clones occupy roughly 5% of the sample.

The study was a case-control design nested within a healthcare worker cohort in London, UK, with weekly nasopharyngeal swab PCR tests and blood sampling. Healthcare workers were recruited between 23 and 31 March 2020, during the week of the UK lockdown, and were followed weekly for up to roughly 16 weeks. CDR1 and CDR2 (DFQATT, SNEGSKA) derive from the germline V gene (reference sequence). The cysteine opens and the phenylalanine closes a CDR3 of 15 amino acids. Only the CDR3 region is kept as DNA, spanning 45 bases read in frame from base 1. V loses 6 bases, J loses 2 bases, and the germline ends lie 20 bases apart. There are many counts of this clonotype. Which antigen it targets is not known. No much larger clonotype is one base removed from it; base qualities were not supplied.

The specimen sequenced was whole blood. Here the chain combines TRBV20-1 and TRBJ2-7; the D gene cannot be resolved beyond TRBD1 or TRBD2, each matching 6 bases. This sequence was found in an adult who was a healthcare worker with PCR-confirmed SARS-CoV-2 infection or an uninfected control (not recorded which). The nucleotide sequence is TGCAGTGCGCCAGGGTGGGGGGCGACAGCCTACGAGCAGTACTTC. Protein translation: CSAPGWGATAYEQYF.